This T cell receptor beta chain is drawn from a study of T cell responses to AZD1222 COVID-19 vaccine. Generated by immunoSEQ multiplex PCR, the TCRdb table keeps only in-frame clones and is missing some. The sample lists about 160,000 clones; around nine tenths were seen once. General study points: Among AZD1222 vaccinees, only 5 or 6 were seropositive at baseline. White British people made up most donors, females outnumbered males, and clonal diversity was possibly underestimated.

As for this clone: Its antigen is undetermined.

Germline V gives CDR1 LNHNV, CDR2 YYDKDF (reference sequence). Germline trimming cut 3 bases from V and 4 bases from J; bases unmatched to any gene: 7. This CDR3 spans 15 amino acids. Recipients boosted at about 4 weeks or about 12 weeks are pooled. Sequencing used peripheral blood, obtained 28 days after the second AZD1222 dose. The clonotype originates from an adult who received the AZD1222 COVID-19 vaccine. The V gene is TRBV15, the J gene TRBJ2-7; 9 bases agree with TRBD1. Written as DNA, the CDR3 is TGTGCCACCAGCAGGAGTAGGACAGGGGCATACGAGCAGTACTTC. Amino acids: CATSRSRTGAYEQYF.